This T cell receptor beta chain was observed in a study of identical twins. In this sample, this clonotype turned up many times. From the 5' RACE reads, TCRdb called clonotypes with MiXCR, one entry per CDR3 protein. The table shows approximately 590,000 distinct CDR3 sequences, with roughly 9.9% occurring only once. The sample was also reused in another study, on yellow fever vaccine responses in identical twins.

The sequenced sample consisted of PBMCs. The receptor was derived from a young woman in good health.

The CDR3 bases are TGTGCTGCGAAGTTGGGGGCCTCGGGGACCCAGTACTTC. This sequence encodes CAAKLGASGTQYF. The chain is built from TRBV6-2 or TRBV6-3 and TRBJ2-5, with D possibly matching TRBD1 (6 bases). The germline gives CDR1 MNHEY, CDR2 SVGEGT. The CDR3 runs 13 residues.